This entry lists 27 T cell receptor beta chains sequenced from one sample in a study of CD8+ T cells in alopecia areata (dated by TCRdb to between 2018 and 2020). The library was obtained by the immunoSEQ multiplex PCR assay. RNA was extracted from all samples and reverse transcribed into cDNA as template for TCR sequencing. The immuneACCESS repertoire file appears here via TCRdb, limited to in-frame rearrangements. These files lack a portion of the clones; in checked studies, under half of the deficit traces to unresolved V genes, and the cause of the others is not known. The sample has around 190,000 clones on record, 60% of them singletons. The top ten clones comprise over 1% of the sample. The time point label on this specimen signifies: around 22 weeks on oral tofacitinib. Reading the label with the study, this specimen's treatment or condition is: oral pan-JAK inhibitor, 5-10 mg twice daily.

Source: CD4+ T cells sorted from blood, taken at week 24, from a patient treated with tofacitinib. The source of these receptors is a human donor with alopecia areata.

The chain has TRBV5-1 and TRBJ1-2; D remains ambiguous. CDR1 is SGHRS, CDR2 YFSETQ, per germline. V gave up 0 bases and J gave up 1 base, with 10 bases separating them. The CDR3 runs 15 residues. In DNA form, the CDR3 reads TGCGCCAGCAGCTTGGGAGTAGGGAGTAACTATGGCTACACCTTC. This encodes CASSLGVGSNYGYTF.

This clone showed up just once. V gene TRBV25-1 combines with J gene TRBJ1-6; D not certain. Trimming took 3 bases from V and 12 from J, leaving 6 bases between them. There are 11 residues in the CDR3. Germline CDR1 is MGHDK and CDR2 is SYGVNS. The CDR3 DNA follows: TGTGCCAGCAGTGATCCGGGACCCCTCCACTTT. It codes for CASSDPGPLHF.

The chain combines TRBV30 with TRBJ1-2; TRBD1 aligns across 11 bases. J was trimmed by 4 bases and V by 0 bases; bases with no gene match: 7. The CDR3 totals 16 residues. Germline V gives CDR1 GTSNPN, CDR2 SVGIG (reference sequence). CDR3 sequence reads: CAWSVPGTGGTYGYTF. CDR3 DNA sequence: TGTGCCTGGAGTGTTCCGGGGACAGGGGGTACCTATGGCTACACCTTC. Supplemented by reference TRBV30 and TRBJ1-2, the full variable domain reads SQTIHQWPATLVQPVGSPLSLECTVEGTSNPNLYWYRQAAGRGLQLLFYSVGIGQISSEVPQNLSASRPQDRQFILSSKKLLLSDSGFYLCAWSVPGTGGTYGYTFGSGTRLTVV.

The chain combines TRBV30 with TRBJ2-3; TRBD1 matches at 10 bases. The V segment lost 5 bases and the J segment 2 bases; nucleotides outside the gene matches: 4. The CDR3 sequence is 14 residues long. CDR1 is GTSNPN and CDR2 is SVGIG in the germline V gene (reference sequence). As DNA, the CDR3 is TGTGCCTGGGACAGGGGGCCTGACACAGATACGCAGTATTTT. Protein product: CAWDRGPDTDTQYF.

In this sample, this clone turned up once. The rearrangement links TRBV23-1 to TRBJ2-3; D is possibly TRBD2 (5 bases). TRBV23-1 is recorded as an ORF, its role being uncertain. CDR3 length: 16 residues. V was pared by 0 bases and J by 1 base, with 11 bases between. CDR3 nucleotide sequence: TGCGCCAGCAGTCAATCCGGGAATTCCTGCACAGATACGCAGTATTTT. Translated, it gives CASSQSGNSCTDTQYF.

This clone has only one observation. The genes are TRBV30 and TRBJ1-2; no clear D. The CDR3 runs to 12 residues. Between the trimmed V and J ends, which lost 2 bases and 7 bases, there was a span of 11 bases. Germline loops: CDR1 GTSNPN, CDR2 SVGIG (reference sequence). CDR3 DNA sequence: TGTGCCTGGAGTCAGGCAGCGGCTGGCTACACCTTC. Translating it yields CAWSQAAAGYTF.

In this sample, this clone turned up a few times. The CDR3 here is CASSYTQGGDQPQHF. CDR3 DNA: TGTGCCAGCAGCTATACCCAGGGAGGGGACCAGCCCCAGCATTTT. This sequence joins TRBV7-2 and TRBJ1-5; D is perhaps TRBD1 (5 bases). The V end was cut by 4 bases, the J end by 7 bases, with 17 bases between. The CDR3 spans 15 residues. Germline lookup yields CDR1 SGHTA and CDR2 FQGNSA.

This clone was seen more than once but under ten times. The rearrangement joins TRBV29-1 to TRBJ2-3; 7 bases are a match to TRBD1. Per germline, CDR1 SQVTM and CDR2 ANQGSEA. V lost 5 bases, J lost 4 bases, and 9 bases stayed unmatched. The CDR3 consists of 14 residues. The CDR3: CSVRGGRGSDTQYF. The CDR3 DNA is TGCAGCGTTCGAGGGGGCCGGGGTTCAGATACGCAGTATTTT.

This clone was detected once. The chain links TRBV5-8 to TRBJ1-1, with unresolved D. This CDR3 is 12 amino acids long. The ends were cut back, 1 base at V and 7 bases at J, with 8 bases in the middle. Germline CDR1 and CDR2: SGHTS and YDEGEE. The CDR3 coding sequence is TGTGCCAGCAGCTTGTATCGCCTTGAAGCTTTCTTT. Its translation: CASSLYRLEAFF. Together with reference TRBV5-8 and TRBJ1-1, the CDR3 gives the full variable domain: EAGVTQSPTHLIKTRGQQATLRCSPISGHTSVYWYQQALGLGLQFLLWYDEGEERNRGNFPPRFSGRQFPNYSSELNVNALELEDSALYLCASSLYRLEAFFGQGTRLTVV.

This clone was detected only once. V is TRBV5-1 and J is TRBJ2-3; D tentatively fits TRBD1 or TRBD2 (5 bases each). Germline CDR1 is SGHRS and CDR2 is YFSETQ. V lost 4 bases and J 0 bases, leaving 15 bases between the germline ends. This CDR3 contains 16 residues. The CDR3 spells CASSPSVGASTDTQYF. The CDR3 coding sequence is TGCGCCAGCAGCCCATCTGTCGGGGCGAGCACAGATACGCAGTATTTT.

The genes are TRBV18 and TRBJ2-7, with D tentatively TRBD2 (6 bases). The CDR3 is 15 amino acids. The V and J ends lost 3 bases and 3 bases respectively, with 15 bases between them. The germline V gene encodes CDR1 KGHSH and CDR2 LQKENI. CDR3 loop: CASSPKSPGDYEQYF. The CDR3 coding sequence is TGTGCCAGCTCACCTAAATCCCCGGGGGACTACGAGCAGTACTTC.

This rearrangement joins TRBV6-6 to TRBJ2-7; 9 nucleotides agree with TRBD1. V lost 5 bases, J lost 2 bases, and 4 bases stayed unmatched. Germline assignment: CDR1 MNHNY and CDR2 SVGAGI (reference sequence). The CDR3 extends over 14 amino acids. The CDR3 DNA is TGTGCCAGCAGTAGCGGACAGGGGACCTACGAGCAGTACTTC. This translates into CASSSGQGTYEQYF.

The chain recombines TRBV19 with TRBJ1-6; D ambiguous. Per germline, CDR1 LNHDA and CDR2 SQIVND (reference sequence). Deletions cut 4 bases from V and 3 bases from J, with 13 bases between. The CDR3 length is 16 residues. DNA for the CDR3: TGTGCCAGTAGTACAGCTGGGGAGATCTATAATTCACCCCTCCACTTT. Amino acids: CASSTAGEIYNSPLHF.

V usage is TRBV29-1 and J usage is TRBJ2-1; no clear D gene. V lost 1 base to trimming and J lost 9 bases, with 10 bases between them. Germline V gene sequence: CDR1 SQVTM, CDR2 ANQGSEA. CDR3 length: 12 residues. The CDR3 nucleotides are TGCAGCGTTGAAGTTGGGATCCGTGAGCAGTTCTTC. Amino acid sequence: CSVEVGIREQFF.

The gene calls are TRBV10-3 and TRBJ2-7; 10 positions match TRBD2. CDR3 length equals 15 residues. The germline V gene encodes CDR1 ENHRY and CDR2 SYGVKD. V dropped 10 bases and J dropped 2; count of bases not matched to a gene: 11. The CDR3 region is CATLPRTSGTYEQYF. DNA for the CDR3: TGTGCCACCCTACCCAGGACTAGCGGAACCTACGAGCAGTACTTC.

The sample holds one count of this clone. V usage is TRBV29-1 and J usage is TRBJ1-1, with a possible D match to TRBD1 (6 bases). The length of the CDR3 is 15 residues. Trimming took off 5 bases at V and 0 bases at J, with 16 bases between the two ends. Germline assignment: CDR1 SQVTM and CDR2 ANQGSEA. CDR3 nucleotide sequence: TGCAGCGTTAGCTACAGGGTAAAGTTGAACACTGAAGCTTTCTTT. This encodes CSVSYRVKLNTEAFF.

This clone was observed a handful of times. The chain recombines TRBV30 with TRBJ1-1; D unresolved. The CDR3 is 12 residues long. Germline CDR1 is GTSNPN and CDR2 is SVGIG (reference sequence). The germline V and J ends were trimmed by 4 bases and 1 base, with 7 bases remaining between them. This CDR3 is CAWIRPNTEAFF. The CDR3 bases are TGTGCCTGGATTAGGCCGAACACTGAAGCTTTCTTT.

V usage is TRBV30 and J usage is TRBJ1-2, with D perhaps matching TRBD1 (5 bases). Germline loops: CDR1 GTSNPN, CDR2 SVGIG (reference sequence). The V gene lost 4 bases and the J gene lost 5 bases, with 20 bases spanning the gap. The CDR3 is 15 residues long. The CDR3 is CAWIRGGLSPYGYTF. The CDR3 nucleotides read TGTGCCTGGATTCGGGGGGGACTCTCTCCGTATGGCTACACCTTC.

The chain employs TRBV7-2 and TRBJ1-1; TRBD1 might be the D (5 bases). The ends were cut back, 1 base at V and 1 base at J, with 13 bases in the middle. CDR1 is SGHTA, CDR2 FQGNSA, per germline. The CDR3 extends over 16 amino acids. DNA of the CDR3: TGTGCCAGCAGCTTAGAAAGGCCAGGGCCGAACACTGAAGCTTTCTTT. It translates to CASSLERPGPNTEAFF.

This chain links TRBV4-2 with TRBJ1-6, with unresolved D. Trimming cost V 7 bases and J 5 bases, with 15 bases left between them. CDR1 is LGHNA and CDR2 is YNFKEQ in the germline V gene. This CDR3 contains 15 residues. The CDR3 sequence: CASTMTREHNSPLHF. The CDR3 nucleotides read TGTGCCAGCACCATGACAAGGGAACATAATTCACCCCTCCACTTT.

The chain uses TRBV2 and TRBJ1-4; no firm D call. CDR1 and CDR2 (germline): SNHLY, FYNNEI. Trimming removed 0 bases at V and 7 bases at J, with 18 bases between. CDR3 length: 17 residues. The CDR3 DNA sequence: TGTGCCAGCAGTGAAGCGGAGGGTAGGGTGAGTCGTGAAAAACTGTTTTTT. It codes for CASSEAEGRVSREKLFF.

This clone was seen just once. The V gene is TRBV2, the J gene TRBJ2-7, with 7 bases identical to TRBD2. CDR3 length: 15 amino acids. Per germline, CDR1 SNHLY and CDR2 FYNNEI. J was trimmed by 5 bases and V by 1 base; bases with no gene match: 8. CDR3 DNA sequence: TGTGCCAGCAGTGAAGGGACTAGTCTAGCCCACGAGCAGTACTTC. Translation gives CASSEGTSLAHEQYF.

The chain couples TRBV29-1 to TRBJ1-1, with D uncertain. Trimming removed 0 bases at V and 2 bases at J, with 7 bases between. The germline gives CDR1 SQVTM, CDR2 ANQGSEA. The CDR3 runs 13 residues. The CDR3 region has the DNA TGCAGCGTTGAAGATCAGATAAACACTGAAGCTTTCTTT. Amino acid sequence: CSVEDQINTEAFF.

There are a few counts of this clone. The chain joins TRBV7-9 to TRBJ2-1; tentatively, D is TRBD1 (5 bases). V gave up 1 base and J gave up 6 bases, with 10 bases separating them. The CDR3 extends over 14 amino acids. CDR1 SEHNR and CDR2 FQNEAQ come from the germline V gene (reference sequence). DNA of the CDR3: TGTGCCAGCAGCTTAGACCAGGGAATCAATGAGCAGTTCTTC. This gives the protein CASSLDQGINEQFF.

This rearrangement joins TRBV6-5 to TRBJ2-1; D possibly corresponds to TRBD1 (6 bases). The CDR3 extends over 12 amino acids. The V gene lost 5 bases and the J gene lost 9 bases, with 11 bases spanning the gap. The germline V gene encodes CDR1 MNHEY and CDR2 SVGAGI. The CDR3 protein is CASSPQGIEQFF. As DNA, the CDR3 is TGTGCCAGCAGTCCACAGGGAATTGAGCAGTTCTTC.

This clone was seen only a few times. At one end the junction does not follow the germline gene, possibly because of a read error. The J gene is TRBJ2-2, the V gene TRBV7-9; possibly TRBD2 for D (5 bases). CDR1 and CDR2 from the germline V gene are SEHNR and FQNEAQ (reference sequence). The CDR3 contains 15 residues. The CDR3 region is CASSSSVRGYGELLF. The CDR3 coding sequence is TGTGCCAGCAGCTCCAGCGTCCGGGGTTACGGGGAGCTGCTTTTT.

V is TRBV30 and J is TRBJ1-4; no definite D call. The CDR3 has 15 residues. Germline V gene sequence: CDR1 GTSNPN, CDR2 SVGIG (reference sequence). Trimming left V 2 bases short and J 3 bases short, with 13 bases between. DNA for the CDR3: TGTGCCTGGAGTTCCTTCGGGAGAGCTAATGAAAAACTGTTTTTT. Its protein product is CAWSSFGRANEKLFF.